The clone carrying this T cell receptor beta chain was detected a few times. The data derive from a study of blood T cell repertoires in COVID-19. The CDR3 is 13 amino acids. V dropped 0 bases and J dropped 2 bases, with 4 bases sitting between them. Libraries were prepared by immunoSEQ multiplex PCR; TCRdb keeps only in-frame clonotypes and omits some of them. Among about 120,000 clones listed, 75% to 90% were seen once. Sequenced sample: peripheral blood. The clonotype originates from a man younger than 40 with acute or convalescent COVID-19. This chain joins TRBV12-3 or TRBV12-4 and TRBJ1-1; no reliable D call. The CDR3 region is CASSLALNTEAFF. CDR3 in DNA: TGTGCCAGCAGTTTAGCGCTAAACACTGAAGCTTTCTTT.